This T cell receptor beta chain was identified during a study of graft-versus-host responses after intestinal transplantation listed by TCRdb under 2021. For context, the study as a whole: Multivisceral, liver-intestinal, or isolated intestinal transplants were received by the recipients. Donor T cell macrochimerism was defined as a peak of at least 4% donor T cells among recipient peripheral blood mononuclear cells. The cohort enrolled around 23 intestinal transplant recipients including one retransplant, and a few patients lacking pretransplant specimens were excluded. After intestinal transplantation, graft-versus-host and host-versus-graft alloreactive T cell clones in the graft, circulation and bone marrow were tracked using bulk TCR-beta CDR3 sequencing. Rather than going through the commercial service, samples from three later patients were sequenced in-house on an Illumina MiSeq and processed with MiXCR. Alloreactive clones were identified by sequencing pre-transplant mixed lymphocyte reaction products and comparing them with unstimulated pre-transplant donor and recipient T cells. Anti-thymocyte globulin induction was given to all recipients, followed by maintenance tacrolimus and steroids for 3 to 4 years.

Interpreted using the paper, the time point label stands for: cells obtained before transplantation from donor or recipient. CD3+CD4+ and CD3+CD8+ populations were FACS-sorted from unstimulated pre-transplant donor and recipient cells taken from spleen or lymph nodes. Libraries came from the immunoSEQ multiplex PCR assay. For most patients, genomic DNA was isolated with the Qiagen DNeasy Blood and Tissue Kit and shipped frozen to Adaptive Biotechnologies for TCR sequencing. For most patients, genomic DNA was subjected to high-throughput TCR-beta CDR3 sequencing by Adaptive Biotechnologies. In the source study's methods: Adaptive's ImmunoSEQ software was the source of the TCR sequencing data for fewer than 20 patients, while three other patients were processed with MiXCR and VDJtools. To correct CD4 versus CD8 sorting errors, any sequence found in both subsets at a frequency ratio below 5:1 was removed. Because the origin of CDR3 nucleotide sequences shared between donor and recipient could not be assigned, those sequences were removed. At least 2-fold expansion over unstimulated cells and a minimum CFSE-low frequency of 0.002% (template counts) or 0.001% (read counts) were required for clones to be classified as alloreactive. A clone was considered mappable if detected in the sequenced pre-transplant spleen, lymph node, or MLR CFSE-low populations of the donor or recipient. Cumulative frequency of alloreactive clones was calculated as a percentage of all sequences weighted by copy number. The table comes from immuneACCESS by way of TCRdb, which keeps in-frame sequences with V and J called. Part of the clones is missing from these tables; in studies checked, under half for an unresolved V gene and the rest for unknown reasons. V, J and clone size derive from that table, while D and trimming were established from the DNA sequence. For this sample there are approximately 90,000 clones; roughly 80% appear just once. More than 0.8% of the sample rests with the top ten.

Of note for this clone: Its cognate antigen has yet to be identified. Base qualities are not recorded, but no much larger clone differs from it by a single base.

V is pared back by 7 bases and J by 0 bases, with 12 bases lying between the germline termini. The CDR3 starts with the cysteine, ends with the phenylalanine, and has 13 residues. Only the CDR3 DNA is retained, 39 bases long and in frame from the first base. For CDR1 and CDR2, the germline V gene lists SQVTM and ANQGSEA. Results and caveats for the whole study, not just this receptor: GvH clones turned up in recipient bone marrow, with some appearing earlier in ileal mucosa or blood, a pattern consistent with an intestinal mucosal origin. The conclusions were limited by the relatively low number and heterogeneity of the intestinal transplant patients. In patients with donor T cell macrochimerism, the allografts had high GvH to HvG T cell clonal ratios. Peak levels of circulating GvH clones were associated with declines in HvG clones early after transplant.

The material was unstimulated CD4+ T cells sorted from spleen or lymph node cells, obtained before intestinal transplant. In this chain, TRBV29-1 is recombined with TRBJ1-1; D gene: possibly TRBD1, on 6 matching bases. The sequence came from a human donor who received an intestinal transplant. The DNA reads TGCAGCGGGGGGGGACAAGTGAACACTGAAGCTTTCTTT. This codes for CSGGGQVNTEAFF.